The entry below gives a single TCR beta chain sequence along with its context. Its matching antigen is unknown. This specimen comes from a study of T cell responses to AZD1222 COVID-19 vaccine. General study points: Baseline testing showed seropositivity in only six AZD1222 recipients. There were mostly white British donors and more females than males, and clonal diversity was possibly underestimated. Reportedly, close to half of spike-specific TCRs are directed against unmutated variant regions.

The table came from immunoSEQ multiplex PCR; TCRdb's copy has only in-frame clones and leaves some out. This table holds tens of thousands of clones, around 89% found once. The CDR3 is made up of 19 amino acids. Trimming left V 1 base short and J 0 bases short, with 19 bases between. Germline CDR1 and CDR2: GTSNPN and SVGIG (reference sequence). The input for sequencing was peripheral blood, taken 28 days after the second dose of the MenACWY control vaccine. The TCR originated in an adult who received the MenACWY meningococcal vaccine as a control. The gene calls are TRBV30 and TRBJ1-6; D gene uncertain. The DNA of the CDR3 is TGTGCCTGGAGTGCCACCTCTGGTCGGGCGAGCTCCTATAATTCACCCCTCCACTTT. Its translation is CAWSATSGRASSYNSPLHF.